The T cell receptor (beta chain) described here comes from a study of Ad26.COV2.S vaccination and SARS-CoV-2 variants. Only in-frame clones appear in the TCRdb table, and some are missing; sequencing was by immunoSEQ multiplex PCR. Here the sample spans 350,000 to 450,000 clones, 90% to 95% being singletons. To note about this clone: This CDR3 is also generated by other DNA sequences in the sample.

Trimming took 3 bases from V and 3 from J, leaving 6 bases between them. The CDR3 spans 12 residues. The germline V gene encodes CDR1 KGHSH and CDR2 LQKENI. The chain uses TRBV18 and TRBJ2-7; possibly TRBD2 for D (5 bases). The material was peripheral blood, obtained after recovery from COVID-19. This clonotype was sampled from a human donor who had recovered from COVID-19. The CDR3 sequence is CASSPRDYEQYF. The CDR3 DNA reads TGTGCCAGCTCACCCCGGGACTACGAGCAGTACTTC.